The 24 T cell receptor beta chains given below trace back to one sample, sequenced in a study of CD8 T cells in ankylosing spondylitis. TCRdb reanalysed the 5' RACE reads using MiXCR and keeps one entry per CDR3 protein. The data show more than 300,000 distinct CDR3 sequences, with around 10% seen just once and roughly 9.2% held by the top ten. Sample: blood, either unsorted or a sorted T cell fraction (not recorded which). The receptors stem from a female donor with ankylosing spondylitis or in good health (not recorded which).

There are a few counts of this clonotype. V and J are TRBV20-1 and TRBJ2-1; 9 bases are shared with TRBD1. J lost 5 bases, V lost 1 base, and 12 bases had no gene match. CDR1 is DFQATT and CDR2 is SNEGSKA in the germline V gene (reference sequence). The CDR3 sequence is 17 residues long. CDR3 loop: CSARGTGAFPNNNEQFF. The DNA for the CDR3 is TGCAGTGCTAGAGGGACAGGGGCTTTCCCCAACAACAATGAGCAGTTCTTC.

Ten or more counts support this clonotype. In DNA form, the CDR3 reads TGTGCCAGCAGCACGACAGGGTTCCCCTACGACGAGCAGTACTTC. Translation: CASSTTGFPYDEQYF. V and J are TRBV9 and TRBJ2-7, with 7 bases that match TRBD1. Trimming removed 4 bases from V and 5 bases from J; junction bases left unmatched: 12. The CDR3 extends over 15 amino acids. Germline V gene sequence: CDR1 SGDLS, CDR2 YYNGEE.

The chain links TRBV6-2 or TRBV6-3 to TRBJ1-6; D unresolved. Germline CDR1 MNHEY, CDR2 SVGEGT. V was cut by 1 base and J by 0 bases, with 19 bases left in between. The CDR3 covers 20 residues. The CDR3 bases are TGTGCCAGCAGTTACTTAGATCTCGGACGGACGAGCTCCTATAATTCACCCCTCCACTTT. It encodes CASSYLDLGRTSSYNSPLHF.

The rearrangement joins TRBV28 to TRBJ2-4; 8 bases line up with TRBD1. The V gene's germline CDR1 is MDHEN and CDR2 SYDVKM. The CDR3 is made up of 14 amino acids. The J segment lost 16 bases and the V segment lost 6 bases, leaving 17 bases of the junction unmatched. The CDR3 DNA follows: TGTGCCAGCAGCTGGGACAGGCAAGGGCCCGACATATACTTC. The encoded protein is CASSWDRQGPDIYF.

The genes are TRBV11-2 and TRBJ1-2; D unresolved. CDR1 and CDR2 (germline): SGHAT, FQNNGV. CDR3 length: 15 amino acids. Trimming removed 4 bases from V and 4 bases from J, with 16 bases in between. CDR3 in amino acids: CASSYSGGLTYGYTF. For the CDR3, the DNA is TGTGCCAGCAGCTACTCAGGCGGACTTACCTATGGCTACACCTTC.

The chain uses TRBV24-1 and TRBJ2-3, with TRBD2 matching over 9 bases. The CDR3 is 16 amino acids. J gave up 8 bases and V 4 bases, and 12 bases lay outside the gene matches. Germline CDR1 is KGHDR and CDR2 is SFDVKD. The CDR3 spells CATSDRRLAALGTQYF. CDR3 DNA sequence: TGTGCCACCAGTGACCGTCGACTAGCGGCTCTAGGTACGCAGTATTTT.

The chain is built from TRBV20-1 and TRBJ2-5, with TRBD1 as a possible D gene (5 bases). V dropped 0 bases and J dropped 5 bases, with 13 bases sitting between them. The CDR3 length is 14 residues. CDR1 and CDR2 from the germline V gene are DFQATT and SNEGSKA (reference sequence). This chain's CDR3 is CSARDPRVGETQYF. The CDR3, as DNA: TGCAGTGCTAGAGATCCCAGGGTAGGGGAGACCCAGTACTTC.

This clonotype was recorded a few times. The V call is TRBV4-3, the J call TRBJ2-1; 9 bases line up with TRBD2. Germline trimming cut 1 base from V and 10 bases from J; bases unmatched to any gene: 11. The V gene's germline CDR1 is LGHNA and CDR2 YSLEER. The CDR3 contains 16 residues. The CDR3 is CASSQGQPGLAGEQFF. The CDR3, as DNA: TGCGCCAGCAGCCAAGGCCAGCCGGGACTAGCAGGCGAGCAGTTCTTC.

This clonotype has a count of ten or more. The CDR3 DNA follows: TGCAGTGCTGCCGAGACTAGCATGGATACGCAGTATTTT. Protein sequence: CSAAETSMDTQYF. The chain couples TRBV20-1 to TRBJ2-3, with 7 bases matching TRBD2. Losses at the gene ends were 5 bases for V and 6 bases for J; bases not matched to a gene: 8. This CDR3 region has 13 residues. The germline V gene encodes CDR1 DFQATT and CDR2 SNEGSKA (reference sequence).

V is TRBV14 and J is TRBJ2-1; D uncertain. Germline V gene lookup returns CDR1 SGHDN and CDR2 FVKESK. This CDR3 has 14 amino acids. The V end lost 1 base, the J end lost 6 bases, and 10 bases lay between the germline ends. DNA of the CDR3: TGTGCCAGCAGCCAAGGAGGTTTTCCCAATGAGCAGTTCTTC. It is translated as CASSQGGFPNEQFF.

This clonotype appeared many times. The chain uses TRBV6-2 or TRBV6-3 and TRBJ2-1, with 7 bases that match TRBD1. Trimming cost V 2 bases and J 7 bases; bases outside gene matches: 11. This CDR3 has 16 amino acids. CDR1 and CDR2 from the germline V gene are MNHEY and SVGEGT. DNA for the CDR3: TGTGCCAGCAGTTACCCGGGACAGATATGGCCAAATGAGCAGTTCTTC. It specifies CASSYPGQIWPNEQFF.

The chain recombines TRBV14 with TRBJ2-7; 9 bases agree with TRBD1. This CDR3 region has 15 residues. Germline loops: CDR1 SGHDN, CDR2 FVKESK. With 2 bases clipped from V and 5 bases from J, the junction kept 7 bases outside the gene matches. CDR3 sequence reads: CASSQIRDRAHEQYF. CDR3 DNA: TGTGCCAGCAGCCAAATCCGGGACAGGGCCCACGAGCAGTACTTC.

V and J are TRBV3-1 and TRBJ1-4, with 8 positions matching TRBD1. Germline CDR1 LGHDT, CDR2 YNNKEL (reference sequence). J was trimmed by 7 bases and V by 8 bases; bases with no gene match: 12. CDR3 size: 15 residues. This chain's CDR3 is CASCPTGAEREKLFF. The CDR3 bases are TGTGCCAGCTGCCCGACAGGGGCCGAACGTGAAAAACTGTTTTTT.

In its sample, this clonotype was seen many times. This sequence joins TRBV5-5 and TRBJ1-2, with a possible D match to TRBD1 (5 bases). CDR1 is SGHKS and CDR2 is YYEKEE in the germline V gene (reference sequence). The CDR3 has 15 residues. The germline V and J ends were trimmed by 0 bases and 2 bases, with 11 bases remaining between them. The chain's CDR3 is CASSLETGPNYGYTF. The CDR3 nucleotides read TGTGCCAGCAGCTTGGAGACGGGACCGAACTATGGCTACACCTTC.

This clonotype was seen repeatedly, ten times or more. The DNA of the CDR3 is TGTGCCAGCAGTTTCGAGGCGGGGGGGATAAACGAGCAGTACTTC. Its translation is CASSFEAGGINEQYF. The V gene is TRBV12-3 or TRBV12-4, the J gene TRBJ2-7; TRBD2 aligns across 9 bases. The CDR3 contains 15 residues. V shed 3 bases and J 5 bases; nucleotides not matched to a gene: 8.

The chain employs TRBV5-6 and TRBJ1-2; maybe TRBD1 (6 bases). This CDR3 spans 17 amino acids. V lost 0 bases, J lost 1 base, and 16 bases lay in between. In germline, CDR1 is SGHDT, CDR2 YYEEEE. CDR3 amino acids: CASSLERGPVLNYGYTF. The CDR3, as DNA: TGTGCCAGCAGCTTGGAACGGGGGCCGGTCCTTAACTATGGCTACACCTTC.

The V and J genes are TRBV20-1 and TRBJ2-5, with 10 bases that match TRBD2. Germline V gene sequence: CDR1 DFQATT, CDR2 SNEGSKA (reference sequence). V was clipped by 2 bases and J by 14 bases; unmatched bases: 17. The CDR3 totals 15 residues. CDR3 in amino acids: CSARTGLAAAGTLYF. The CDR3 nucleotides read TGCAGTGCTAGAACCGGACTAGCGGCCGCGGGGACCCTCTACTTC.

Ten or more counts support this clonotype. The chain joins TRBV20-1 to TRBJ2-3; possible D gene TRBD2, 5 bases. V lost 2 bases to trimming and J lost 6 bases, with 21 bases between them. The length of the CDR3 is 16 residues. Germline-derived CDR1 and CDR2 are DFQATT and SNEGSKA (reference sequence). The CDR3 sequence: CSARRPRGSMGDTQYF. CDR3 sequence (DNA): TGCAGTGCTAGAAGACCAAGAGGGTCCATGGGGGATACGCAGTATTTT.

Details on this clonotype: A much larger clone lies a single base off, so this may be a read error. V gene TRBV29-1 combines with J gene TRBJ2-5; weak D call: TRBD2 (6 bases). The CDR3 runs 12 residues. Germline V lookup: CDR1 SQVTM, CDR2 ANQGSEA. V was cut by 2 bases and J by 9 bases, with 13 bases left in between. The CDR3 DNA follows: TGCAGCGTTGAACGGGGCGGGGAGGCCCAGTACTTC. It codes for CSVERGGEAQYF. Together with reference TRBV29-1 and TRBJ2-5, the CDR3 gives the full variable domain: SAVISQKPSRDICQRGTSLTIQCQVDSQVTMMFWYRQQPGQSLTLIATANQGSEATYESGFVIDKFPISRPNLTFSTLTVSNMSPEDSSIYLCSVERGGEAQYFGPGTRLLVL.

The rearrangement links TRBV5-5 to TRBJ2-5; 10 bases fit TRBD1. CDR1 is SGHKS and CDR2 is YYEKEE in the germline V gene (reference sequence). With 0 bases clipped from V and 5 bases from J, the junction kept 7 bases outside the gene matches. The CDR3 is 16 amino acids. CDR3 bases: TGTGCCAGCAGCTTGGTACCGACAGGGGGCGAGGAGACCCAGTACTTC. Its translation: CASSLVPTGGEETQYF.

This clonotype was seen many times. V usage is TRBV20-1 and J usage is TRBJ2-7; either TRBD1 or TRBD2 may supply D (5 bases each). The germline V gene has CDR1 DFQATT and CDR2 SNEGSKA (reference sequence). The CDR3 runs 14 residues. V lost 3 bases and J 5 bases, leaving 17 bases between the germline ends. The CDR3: CSASGGRLQDEQYF. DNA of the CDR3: TGCAGTGCTAGTGGCGGGCGGCTACAGGACGAGCAGTACTTC.

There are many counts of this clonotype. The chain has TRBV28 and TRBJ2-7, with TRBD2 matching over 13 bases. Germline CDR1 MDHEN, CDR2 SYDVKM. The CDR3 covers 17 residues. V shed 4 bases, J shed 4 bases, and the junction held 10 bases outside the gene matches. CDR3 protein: CASSYRLAGGPNYEQYF. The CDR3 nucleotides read TGTGCCAGCAGTTACAGACTAGCGGGAGGACCTAATTACGAGCAGTACTTC.

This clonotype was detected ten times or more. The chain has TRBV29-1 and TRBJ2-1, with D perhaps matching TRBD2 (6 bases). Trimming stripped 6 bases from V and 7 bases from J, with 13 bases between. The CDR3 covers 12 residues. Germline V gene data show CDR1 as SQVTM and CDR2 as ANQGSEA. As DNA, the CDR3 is TGCAGCGTCCTTAGGGGAGGAAATGAGCAGTTCTTC. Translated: CSVLRGGNEQFF.

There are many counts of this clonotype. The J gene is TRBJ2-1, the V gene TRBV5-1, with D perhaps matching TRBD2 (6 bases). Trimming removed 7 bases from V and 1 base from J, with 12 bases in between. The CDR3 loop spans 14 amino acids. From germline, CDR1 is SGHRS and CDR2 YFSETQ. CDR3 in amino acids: CASSPGGSYNEQFF. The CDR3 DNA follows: TGCGCCAGCTCCCCTGGGGGGTCCTACAATGAGCAGTTCTTC.